A single sample gave rise to the 4 T cell receptor beta chains below, sequenced in a study of T cells in Graves' hyperthyroidism and ophthalmopathy. Researchers amplified the TCR beta CDR3 regions from RNA transcripts. TCR CDR3 underwent first-round RT-PCR with the HTBI primer set. One entry per CDR3 protein results from TCRdb running MiXCR on the multiplex PCR reads. The table includes approximately 560,000 distinct CDR3 sequences, 46% detected once. Sequenced: peripheral blood or thyroid tissue (not recorded which). These receptors came from a young woman with Graves' hyperthyroidism.

Turning to this clonotype: One junction end does not reproduce the germline sequence, and a read error may be involved. The chain couples TRBV6-1 to TRBJ1-4, with unresolved D. The CDR3 is made up of 16 amino acids. CDR1 MNHNS and CDR2 SASEGT come from the germline V gene. This chain's CDR3 is CASSYYGRTTNEKLFF. The CDR3 DNA reads TGTGCCAGCAGTTACTATGGACGAACAACTAATGAAAAGCTGTTTTTT.

In regard to this clonotype: A much larger clone differs from this one at a single base, so this may be a read error. This chain joins TRBV7-9 and TRBJ2-7; 7 bases match TRBD1. The germline gives CDR1 SEHNR, CDR2 FQNEAQ (reference sequence). CDR3 length: 15 amino acids. The CDR3 is CASSPGRQGVNEQHF. DNA of the CDR3: TGTGCCAGCAGTCCTGGGCGACAGGGTGTGAACGAGCAGCACTTC.

The CDR3 bases are TGTGCCAGCAGCGAGAGAGGGGCAACTAATGAAAAACTGTTTTTT. Translation gives CASSERGATNEKLFF. The chain uses TRBV9 and TRBJ1-4; maybe TRBD1 (5 bases). V was cut by 3 bases and J by 0 bases, with 9 bases left in between. This CDR3 spans 15 amino acids. CDR1 SGDLS and CDR2 YYNGEE come from the germline V gene.

About this clonotype itself: One end of the junction does not line up with germline, which may come from a read error. The chain has TRBV7-2 and TRBJ1-4; TRBD1 is a possible D gene (6 bases). The CDR3 is made up of 15 amino acids. The germline CDR1 and CDR2 sequences are SGHTA and FQGNSA. The CDR3 region is CASSHEQGRDEKLFF. The CDR3 DNA sequence: TGCGCCAGCAGCCATGAGCAGGGGCGGGATGAAAAACTGTTTTTT.